Detailed here is one TCR beta chain. Its antigen remains unknown. These data are taken from a study of identical twins. Whole-study results and caveats: Out-of-frame alpha sequences shared by twins showed excess low generation probability.

TCRdb ran MiXCR on the 5' RACE reads and lists one entry per CDR3 protein. The table records 350,000 or so distinct CDR3 sequences, roughly an eighth of them present only once. V dropped 5 bases and J dropped 5 bases, with 10 bases sitting between them. This CDR3 has 12 amino acids. These data are also associated with another study on yellow fever vaccine responses in identical twins.

This chain uses TRBV12-3 or TRBV12-4 with TRBJ2-7; D gene ambiguous. The sequencing sample was made of CD8+ T cells sorted from blood. This TCR was sampled from a woman aged 18-30 years in good health. The chain's CDR3 is CASSKGGHEQYV. The CDR3 DNA reads as TGTGCCAGCAGTAAAGGTGGCCACGAGCAGTACGTC.